The clone carrying this T cell receptor (beta chain) was seen ten or more times. The sample originates from a study of tumor-infiltrating lymphocytes in oesophageal squamous cell carcinoma. TCRdb fed the PCR reads into MiXCR, producing one record per CDR3 protein. The sample holds approximately 9,700 distinct CDR3 sequences, approximately 59% seen once. V dropped 0 bases and J dropped 2; count of bases not matched to a gene: 7. Germline V gene lookup returns CDR1 LNHNV and CDR2 YYDKDF (reference sequence). The CDR3 contains 16 residues. Specimen: esophageal tumor tissue. The sequence was collected from a male donor with esophageal squamous cell carcinoma. The rearrangement joins TRBV15 to TRBJ2-7, with 7 bases lining up with TRBD2. The CDR3, as DNA: TGTGCCACCAGCAGAGATTCGACTAGCCGCACCTACGAGCAGTACTTC. It is translated as CATSRDSTSRTYEQYF.